These 22 T cell receptor beta chains came from one sample sequenced in a study of shared T cell receptors in the human thymus (dated by TCRdb to about 2021). Receptor amplification or capture employed the immunoSEQ multiplex PCR assay. As stored in TCRdb, this immuneACCESS dataset retains in-frame rearrangements with V and J assigned. A fraction of the clones does not appear; measured against another copy, unresolved V genes explain less than half of the discrepancy, and the remainder lacks a known reason. Recorded for this sample are some 760,000 clones; 80% to 90% of them occurred a single time. Together, the top ten hold around 0.0099% of the sample. This sample also appeared in a second study, on human thymus T cells.

Sample: thymocytes. The receptors come from a girl under three years old with a congenital heart defect. Donor details come from another sample of the same person, matched by shared clones.

This clone was observed a few times. This chain joins TRBV9 and TRBJ2-5; the match to TRBD1 covers 10 bases. The CDR3 runs 14 residues. CDR1 is SGDLS, CDR2 YYNGEE, per germline. With V trimmed by 3 bases and J by 4 bases, 3 bases remained unmatched. CDR3 in amino acids: CASSDRDRGETQYF. The CDR3 region has the DNA TGTGCCAGCAGCGACCGGGACAGGGGAGAGACCCAGTACTTC.

J is TRBJ1-2 and V is TRBV6-5, with no clear D. The CDR3 loop spans 13 amino acids. Germline-derived CDR1 and CDR2 are MNHEY and SVGAGI. The V gene lost 3 bases and the J gene lost 5 bases, with 10 bases spanning the gap. This CDR3 is CASSYNRVYGYTF. DNA for the CDR3: TGTGCCAGCAGTTATAATAGAGTTTATGGCTACACCTTC.

As concerns this clone: The CDR3 ends on some other residue instead of the conserved phenylalanine or tryptophan, so this is likely a read error. The DNA is omitted, as the CDR3 cannot be located on it reliably, and the CDR3 follows TCRdb's listing. The CDR3 spells CASSDFWTGQAGS. J is TRBJ1-2 and V is TRBV6-1; whether TRBD1, the table's D call, matches the DNA was not checked. The CDR3 length equals 13 residues, ends included. CDR1 MNHNS and CDR2 SASEGT come from the germline V gene.

This clone came up once. The chain combines TRBV5-4 with TRBJ2-3; D is unclear. This CDR3 is built from 15 residues. Germline assignment: CDR1 SGHNT and CDR2 YYREEE (reference sequence). V was pared by 0 bases and J by 2 bases, with 10 bases between. CDR3 in DNA: TGTGCCAGCAGCTTGGGACTCCTCTACACAGATACGCAGTATTTT. Translated, it gives CASSLGLLYTDTQYF.

The chain links TRBV29-1 to TRBJ1-1, with 7 bases identical to TRBD1. The CDR3 has 13 amino acids. Germline lookup yields CDR1 SQVTM and CDR2 ANQGSEA. The V segment lost 7 bases and the J segment 0 bases; nucleotides outside the gene matches: 5. Here the CDR3 reads CSGYRGMNTEAFF. DNA of the CDR3: TGCAGCGGTTACAGGGGCATGAACACTGAAGCTTTCTTT. Combining the CDR3 with reference TRBV29-1 and TRBJ1-1 gives the whole variable domain SAVISQKPSRDICQRGTSLTIQCQVDSQVTMMFWYRQQPGQSLTLIATANQGSEATYESGFVIDKFPISRPNLTFSTLTVSNMSPEDSSIYLCSGYRGMNTEAFFGQGTRLTVV.

This chain uses TRBV15 with TRBJ2-2; a possible D gene is TRBD1 (7 bases). Germline loops: CDR1 LNHNV, CDR2 YYDKDF (reference sequence). V lost 0 bases to trimming and J lost 4 bases, with 24 bases between them. CDR3 length: 20 residues. This CDR3 is CATSRDISSPGGICTGELFF. The CDR3 DNA is TGTGCCACCAGCAGAGATATCTCGTCCCCAGGGGGGATTTGCACCGGGGAGCTGTTTTTT.

V usage is TRBV28 and J usage is TRBJ1-1; D unclear. The CDR3 contains 17 residues. Trimming removed 5 bases at V and 0 bases at J, with 19 bases between. Germline CDR1 MDHEN, CDR2 SYDVKM. The CDR3 DNA is TGTGCCAGCAGTCCCCACACGCTCCGATTCGTGAACACTGAAGCTTTCTTT. It encodes CASSPHTLRFVNTEAFF. Variable domain in full (rest from reference TRBV28 and TRBJ1-1): DVKVTQSSRYLVKRTGEKVFLECVQDMDHENMFWYRQDPGLGLRLIYFSYDVKMKEKGDIPEGYSVSREKKERFSLILESASTNQTSMYLCASSPHTLRFVNTEAFFGQGTRLTVV.

This chain joins TRBV11-2 and TRBJ1-2; tentative D call: TRBD1 (6 bases). The CDR3 spans 15 residues. V lost 3 bases and J 6 bases, leaving 17 bases between the germline ends. Germline assignment: CDR1 SGHAT and CDR2 FQNNGV. The CDR3, as DNA: TGTGCCAGCAGCTTCGTCCGGGGGGCGAAGGATGGCTACACCTTC. Amino acids: CASSFVRGAKDGYTF.

The chain uses TRBV5-8 and TRBJ1-5; D is unresolved. Germline CDR1 and CDR2: SGHTS and YDEGEE. This CDR3 has 14 amino acids. Deletions cut 2 bases from V and 11 bases from J, with 17 bases between. This CDR3 is CASSFVLRVPTQHF. The DNA for the CDR3 is TGTGCCAGCAGCTTCGTACTACGGGTTCCGACCCAGCATTTT.

The chain couples TRBV4-2 to TRBJ1-2; no definite D call. This CDR3 spans 14 amino acids. With 1 base removed from V and 7 bases from J, the gap between germline ends came to 13 bases. Germline V gene sequence: CDR1 LGHNA, CDR2 YNFKEQ. CDR3 nucleotides: TGTGCCAGCAGCCAAGCCCCGCGGCAGAGTGGCTACACCTTC. It yields the protein CASSQAPRQSGYTF.

The chain uses TRBV27 and TRBJ1-4, with D possibly being TRBD1 (6 bases). The CDR3 has 15 residues. Trimming took off 5 bases at V and 5 bases at J, with 15 bases between the two ends. Germline V gene lookup returns CDR1 MNHEY and CDR2 SMNVEV (reference sequence). The CDR3 nucleotides are TGTGCCAGCAGTAAACAGGGTTCTGGGAATGAAAAACTGTTTTTT. Protein sequence: CASSKQGSGNEKLFF.

The J gene is TRBJ1-1, the V gene TRBV6-1; D might be TRBD1 (5 bases). This CDR3 contains 12 residues. Germline CDR1 is MNHNS and CDR2 is SASEGT. V was trimmed by 1 base and J by 8 bases, leaving 8 bases between them. The CDR3 protein is CASSEDRTEAFF. CDR3 nucleotide sequence: TGTGCCAGCAGTGAAGACAGGACGGAAGCTTTCTTT.

The chain employs TRBV5-1 and TRBJ2-3; 10 bases match TRBD1. The CDR3 is 21 residues long. Germline V CDR1 and CDR2: SGHRS, YFSETQ. The junction had 20 bases not matched to a gene; V was cut back by 4 bases and J by 0 bases. The CDR3 here is CASSPTPSGTGVKFSTDTQYF. DNA for the CDR3: TGCGCCAGCAGCCCTACCCCCAGCGGGACAGGGGTCAAGTTTAGCACAGATACGCAGTATTTT.

The chain combines TRBV4-1 with TRBJ2-7, with 8 nucleotides matching TRBD2. Unmatched junction bases numbered 24, after V lost 3 bases and J lost 2 bases. The CDR3 consists of 21 residues. In germline, CDR1 is MGHRA, CDR2 YSYEKL. In DNA, the CDR3 is TGCGCCAGCAGCCAGGGCTCCAAGCGGGGGTTCCAACGGAAGGAGGCCTACGAGCAGTACTTC. Translation: CASSQGSKRGFQRKEAYEQYF.

This sequence joins TRBV7-9 and TRBJ1-3, with D perhaps matching TRBD1 (5 bases). The V and J ends lost 7 bases and 8 bases respectively, with 18 bases between them. CDR1 is SEHNR, CDR2 FQNEAQ, per germline (reference sequence). CDR3 size: 14 residues. This CDR3 is CASIPRARGDTIYF. CDR3 nucleotide sequence: TGTGCCAGCATCCCTCGGGCCCGGGGGGACACCATATATTTT.

This chain joins TRBV6-1 and TRBJ1-4; D uncertain. This CDR3 is 14 amino acids long. CDR1 and CDR2 (germline): MNHNS, SASEGT. Trimming removed 10 bases from V and 15 bases from J, with 27 bases in between. CDR3 sequence (DNA): TGTGCCACCCAGGAAAGGCAGCGGAAAAAAGCAATGTTTTTT. Its translation: CATQERQRKKAMFF.

In this sample, this clone turned up once. V gene TRBV4-2 combines with J gene TRBJ1-1, with D possibly matching TRBD1 (5 bases). V was trimmed by 0 bases and J by 1 base, leaving 18 bases between them. The CDR3 runs to 18 residues. The V gene's germline CDR1 is LGHNA and CDR2 YNFKEQ. The CDR3 spells CASSQDLVAGPRNTEAFF. As DNA, the CDR3 is TGTGCCAGCAGCCAAGATCTTGTGGCAGGGCCACGGAACACTGAAGCTTTCTTT.

The V call is TRBV7-2, the J call TRBJ1-6; no clear D gene. CDR1 and CDR2 (germline): SGHTA, FQGNSA. Trimming pared 3 bases from V and 4 bases from J, leaving 16 bases between. This CDR3 has 17 amino acids. The CDR3 loop is CASSFLGRRRYNSPLHF. CDR3 DNA: TGTGCCAGCAGCTTCTTGGGTAGGAGGAGGTATAATTCACCCCTCCACTTT.

The chain's CDR3 is CASSPRGSHTLMNTEAFF. In DNA form, the CDR3 reads TGTGCCAGCAGCCCCCGGGGATCTCATACCCTCATGAACACTGAAGCTTTCTTT. The genes are TRBV5-5 and TRBJ1-1, with D unresolved. The CDR3 is 18 residues long. Germline values: CDR1 SGHKS, CDR2 YYEKEE (reference sequence). V dropped 4 bases and J dropped 0 bases, with 22 bases sitting between them.

The rearrangement links TRBV4-1 to TRBJ1-2; 11 bases agree with TRBD1. Germline trimming cut 5 bases from V and 1 base from J; bases unmatched to any gene: 12. The CDR3 runs to 18 residues. Germline CDR1 reads MGHRA; CDR2 reads YSYEKL. CDR3 region: CASSTRGQGEDGNYGYTF. Here the CDR3 DNA reads TGCGCCAGCAGCACTCGGGGACAGGGGGAAGACGGTAACTATGGCTACACCTTC.

The chain employs TRBV18 and TRBJ2-7; a weak D match, TRBD1 (8 bases). Germline V gene sequence: CDR1 KGHSH, CDR2 LQKENI. The ends were cut back, 4 bases at V and 3 bases at J, with 19 bases in the middle. This CDR3 has 16 residues. CDR3 DNA sequence: TGTGCCAGCTCACAACTCCTTACAGGGGGGGACTACGAGCAGTACTTC. It encodes CASSQLLTGGDYEQYF.

This chain connects TRBV5-1 to TRBJ2-1; perhaps TRBD2 as D (6 bases). Trimming took off 4 bases at V and 3 bases at J, with 35 bases between the two ends. Germline CDR1 reads SGHRS; CDR2 reads YFSETQ. The CDR3 has 22 residues. CDR3 amino acids: CASSEFTWVPGLPLHVYNEQFF. CDR3 nucleotide sequence: TGCGCCAGCAGCGAGTTTACCTGGGTTCCGGGACTTCCCCTGCATGTCTACAATGAGCAGTTCTTC.